This T cell receptor beta chain was sequenced during a study of T cell responses to AZD1222 COVID-19 vaccine. This clone has more than one count but fewer than ten. CDR3 length: 13 amino acids. V was shortened by 6 bases and J by 0 bases, with 5 bases between the two germline ends. Germline assignment: CDR1 MDHEN and CDR2 SYDVKM. Sequencing was performed with immunoSEQ multiplex PCR; in TCRdb, only in-frame clones are kept and a portion is missing. The sample includes about 140,000 clones, approximately 86% of them seen just once. The receptor's source is an adult who received the AZD1222 COVID-19 vaccine. The sample in question was peripheral blood, obtained 28 days after the second AZD1222 dose. The rearrangement uses TRBV28 and TRBJ2-2; D uncertain. CDR3 sequence: CASRSPNTGELFF. The CDR3 DNA sequence: TGTGCCAGCAGGTCACCGAACACCGGGGAGCTGTTTTTT. The complete variable domain, with remaining parts taken from reference TRBV28 and TRBJ2-2, reads DVKVTQSSRYLVKRTGEKVFLECVQDMDHENMFWYRQDPGLGLRLIYFSYDVKMKEKGDIPEGYSVSREKKERFSLILESASTNQTSMYLCASRSPNTGELFFGEGSRLTVL.